This T cell receptor beta chain was recovered during a study of CD8 T cells in ankylosing spondylitis. Findings and limits, study-wide: Reports of some motif variants in reactive arthritis synovial fluid and blood predate this one. Apparently characteristic of ankylosing spondylitis blood was a TCR beta motif (under ten highly homologous variants).

Each CDR3 protein gets one entry after TCRdb re-called the 5' RACE reads with MiXCR. The profile covers just over 350,000 distinct CDR3 sequences, with around 20% appearing a single time and approximately 14% taken by the ten largest. This clonotype was observed a handful of times. The antigen remains unidentified. The CDR3 length is 13 residues. V was trimmed by 5 bases and J by 5 bases, leaving 11 bases between them. Source material: blood, either unsorted or a sorted T cell fraction (not recorded which). This receptor was identified in a male donor with ankylosing spondylitis or in good health (not recorded which). The chain joins TRBV12-3 or TRBV12-4 to TRBJ2-3; possibly TRBD2 for D (5 bases). The CDR3 sequence is CASSPQEVDTQYF. CDR3 bases: TGTGCCAGCAGTCCTCAGGAGGTAGATACGCAGTATTTT.